Listed below are T cell receptor beta chains from one sample, sequenced in a study of T cell responses to AZD1222 COVID-19 vaccine. Sequencing used immunoSEQ multiplex PCR; TCRdb keeps in-frame clones, though not all of them. The data contain around 120,000 clones, 80% to 90% of them singletons. Source: peripheral blood, taken 28 days after the second AZD1222 dose. The receptors stem from an adult who received the AZD1222 COVID-19 vaccine. Both conserved end residues are part of each CDR3. A D gene is named only where the DNA matches it firmly. Clone sizes are given selectively: once, few, many, or a class where the clone is expanded.

d_call	clone_size	j_call	v_call	cdr3_aa	cdr3_nt
NA	NA	TRBJ1-3	TRBV7-2	CASSPQGSGNTIYF	TGTGCCAGCAGCCCACAGGGCTCTGGAAACACCATATATTTT
NA	NA	TRBJ2-3	TRBV18	CASSPRSADTQYF	TGTGCCAGCTCACCCCGGTCCGCAGATACGCAGTATTTT
NA	NA	TRBJ2-5	TRBV18	CASSAIGGVETQYF	TGTGCCAGCTCGGCCATCGGAGGGGTAGAGACCCAGTACTTC
TRBD1	NA	TRBJ1-6	TRBV4-1	CASSLYRGQGSYNSPLHF	TGCGCCAGCAGCCTATACAGGGGCCAGGGGTCCTATAATTCACCCCTCCACTTT
NA	once	TRBJ1-4	TRBV6-2/TRBV6-3	CASSYPRTAGEKLFF	TGTGCCAGCAGTTACCCACGGACAGCGGGTGAAAAACTGTTTTTT
NA	few	TRBJ2-1	TRBV29-1	CAGGGYNEQFF	TGCGCCGGGGGCGGTTACAATGAGCAGTTCTTC
NA	NA	TRBJ2-1	TRBV4-3	CASSQDLRGPYNEQFF	TGCGCCAGCAGCCAAGATCTCCGGGGACCCTACAATGAGCAGTTCTTC
NA	NA	TRBJ2-3	TRBV19	CASSTTADTQYF	TGTGCCAGTAGTACGACGGCAGATACGCAGTATTTT
NA	NA	TRBJ1-2	TRBV3-1/TRBV3-2	CASSPAGKANYGYTF	TGTGCCAGCAGCCCCGCGGGTAAAGCTAACTATGGCTACACCTTC
NA	NA	TRBJ1-5	TRBV29-1	CSVAPGRTNQPQHF	TGCAGCGTTGCTCCGGGACGGACGAATCAGCCCCAGCATTTT
NA	NA	TRBJ1-5	TRBV11-2	CASSGQSYQPQHF	TGTGCCAGCAGCGGACAGAGCTATCAGCCCCAGCATTTT
NA	NA	TRBJ1-6	TRBV6-5	CASSYSDGSLHF	TGTGCCAGCAGTTATTCCGACGGCTCCCTCCACTTT
NA	few	TRBJ2-7	TRBV6-2/TRBV6-3	CASSYKGMEDYEQYF	TGTGCCAGCAGTTACAAGGGAATGGAGGACTACGAGCAGTACTTC
NA	NA	TRBJ2-1	TRBV7-9	CASNRGGGSYNEQFF	TGTGCCAGCAACCGAGGAGGGGGCTCCTACAATGAGCAGTTCTTC
TRBD1	NA	TRBJ2-1	TRBV19	CASSIERQGHEQFF	TGTGCCAGTAGTATAGAGCGACAGGGCCATGAGCAGTTCTTC
NA	NA	TRBJ1-1	TRBV9	CASSVSRGLNTEAFF	TGTGCCAGCAGCGTTTCCAGGGGCCTGAACACTGAAGCTTTCTTT
NA	NA	TRBJ1-1	TRBV5-5	CASSFTLGSGGTEAFF	TGTGCCAGCAGCTTTACTCTCGGGTCCGGCGGCACTGAAGCTTTCTTT
TRBD1	NA	TRBJ1-6	TRBV4-3	CASSQSTGNSPLHF	TGCGCCAGCAGCCAGTCGACAGGGAATTCACCCCTCCACTTT
NA	NA	TRBJ2-1	TRBV9	CASSPTGSSYNEQFF	TGTGCCAGCAGCCCTACGGGGAGCTCCTACAATGAGCAGTTCTTC
NA	NA	TRBJ2-7	TRBV7-8	CASSLDGPYEQYF	TGTGCCAGCAGTCTTGACGGCCCCTACGAGCAGTACTTC
NA	NA	TRBJ2-5	TRBV11-3	CASGQETQYF	TGTGCCAGCGGGCAGGAGACCCAGTACTTC
NA	NA	TRBJ2-6	TRBV18	CASSPGLSGANVLTF	TGTGCCAGCTCACCGGGGCTGTCAGGGGCCAACGTCCTGACTTTC
NA	NA	TRBJ1-5	TRBV19	CASSIDLLYQPQHF	TGTGCCAGTAGTATAGATCTATTGTATCAGCCCCAGCATTTT
TRBD2	NA	TRBJ2-3	TRBV11-2	CASSPISGRGDTQYF	TGTGCCAGCAGCCCTATTAGCGGGCGGGGGGATACGCAGTATTTT
NA	NA	TRBJ2-3	TRBV28	CASSRGRGTDTQYF	TGTGCCAGTTCTCGGGGGAGGGGGACAGATACGCAGTATTTT
TRBD1	once	TRBJ2-1	TRBV7-2	CASSLRGQIYNEQFF	TGTGCCAGCAGCTTAAGGGGGCAAATCTACAATGAGCAGTTCTTC
TRBD1	once	TRBJ1-2	TRBV6-5	CASSSPGTGFSGTF	TGTGCCAGCAGTTCCCCCGGGACAGGGTTTAGTGGCACCTTC
TRBD1	once	TRBJ2-3	TRBV3-1/TRBV3-2	CASSQDFGRGYSTDTQYF	TGTGCCAGCAGCCAAGATTTTGGCAGGGGGTATTCCACAGATACGCAGTATTTT
TRBD2	NA	TRBJ2-7	TRBV4-3	CASSQDSPLAGGKQYF	TGCGCCAGCAGCCAAGATTCCCCACTAGCGGGGGGAAAGCAGTACTTC
NA	NA	TRBJ2-7	TRBV11-1	CASSPRLPEYYEQYF	TGTGCCAGCAGCCCACGGTTGCCAGAATACTACGAGCAGTACTTC
NA	NA	TRBJ2-7	TRBV10-1	CASSGKDGDYEQYF	TGCGCCAGCAGTGGTAAAGACGGAGACTACGAGCAGTACTTC
NA	once	TRBJ1-5	TRBV2	CASSELAGDGQPQHF	TGTGCCAGCAGTGAACTGGCAGGGGATGGTCAGCCCCAGCATTTT
NA	NA	TRBJ2-1	TRBV18	CASSPVGNEQFF	TGTGCCAGCTCACCAGTTGGCAATGAGCAGTTCTTC
NA	NA	TRBJ1-3	TRBV18	CASLGLSGNTIYF	TGTGCCAGCTTGGGATTGTCTGGAAACACCATATATTTT
NA	NA	TRBJ1-2	TRBV9	CASSQGRNYGYTF	TGTGCCAGCAGCCAGGGGCGCAACTATGGCTACACCTTC
NA	NA	TRBJ1-5	TRBV13	CASSLGNSGSQPQHF	TGTGCCAGCAGCTTAGGCAATTCCGGAAGTCAGCCCCAGCATTTT
NA	NA	TRBJ1-4	TRBV28	CATRDPTTNEKLFF	TGTGCCACCCGCGACCCCACAACTAATGAAAAACTGTTTTTT
TRBD1	NA	TRBJ2-7	TRBV6-6	CASSRDRETYEQYF	TGTGCCAGCAGCCGGGACAGGGAGACCTACGAGCAGTACTTC
NA	NA	TRBJ2-7	TRBV28	CASSLSQPVTSYEQYF	TGTGCCAGCAGTTTATCGCAACCAGTGACCAGCTACGAGCAGTACTTC
TRBD2	NA	TRBJ2-1	TRBV5-1	CASSWTSGPYNEQFF	TGCGCCAGCAGCTGGACTAGCGGGCCATACAATGAGCAGTTCTTC
TRBD1	NA	TRBJ2-3	TRBV7-2	CASSLRQGDTQYF	TGTGCCAGCAGCTTAAGACAGGGTGATACGCAGTATTTT
NA	few	TRBJ2-2	TRBV5-8	CAERVPGELFF	TGTGCCGAGAGAGTACCCGGGGAGCTGTTTTTT
TRBD1	NA	TRBJ2-7	TRBV28	CASTPFWGQGHEQYF	TGTGCCAGCACTCCTTTCTGGGGACAGGGTCACGAGCAGTACTTC
NA	few	TRBJ2-2	TRBV28	CASSFPGELFF	TGTGCCAGCAGTTTTCCCGGGGAGCTGTTTTTT
TRBD1	NA	TRBJ1-6	TRBV14	CASSQASGGYNSPLHF	TGTGCCAGCAGCCAAGCGTCAGGGGGCTATAATTCACCCCTCCACTTT
NA	NA	TRBJ2-1	TRBV2	CASSEGLASHNEQFF	TGTGCCAGCAGTGAAGGGCTGGCTAGCCACAATGAGCAGTTCTTC
NA	NA	TRBJ2-7	TRBV6-2/TRBV6-3	CASSYSMGYEQYF	TGTGCCAGCAGTTACTCGATGGGGTACGAGCAGTACTTC
NA	NA	TRBJ1-2	TRBV30	CAGGVYGYTF	TGTGCCGGCGGGGTCTATGGCTACACCTTC
TRBD1	NA	TRBJ1-4	TRBV30	CAWSEDREAHLF	TGTGCCTGGAGTGAGGACAGGGAAGCCCACCTTTTT
NA	NA	TRBJ2-5	TRBV5-1	CASSLLVTEETQYF	TGCGCCAGCAGCTTGTTGGTCACCGAAGAGACCCAGTACTTC